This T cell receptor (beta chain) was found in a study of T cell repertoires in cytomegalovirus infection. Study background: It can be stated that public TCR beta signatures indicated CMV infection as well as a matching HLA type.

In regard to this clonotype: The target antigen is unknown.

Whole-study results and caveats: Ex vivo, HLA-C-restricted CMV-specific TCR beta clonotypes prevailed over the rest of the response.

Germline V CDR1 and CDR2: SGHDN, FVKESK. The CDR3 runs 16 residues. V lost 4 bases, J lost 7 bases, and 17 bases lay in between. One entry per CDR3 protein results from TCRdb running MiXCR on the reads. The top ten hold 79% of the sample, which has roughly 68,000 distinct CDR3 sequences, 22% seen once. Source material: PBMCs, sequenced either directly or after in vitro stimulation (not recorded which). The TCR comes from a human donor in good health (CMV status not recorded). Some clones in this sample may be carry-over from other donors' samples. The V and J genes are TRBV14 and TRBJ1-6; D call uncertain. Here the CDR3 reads CASSPFGEGANSPLHF. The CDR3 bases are TGTGCCAGCAGCCCATTCGGGGAGGGCGCCAATTCACCCCTCCACTTT. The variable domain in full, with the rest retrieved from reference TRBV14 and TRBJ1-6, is EAGVTQFPSHSVIEKGQTVTLRCDPISGHDNLYWYRRVMGKEIKFLLHFVKESKQDESGMPNNRFLAERTGGTYSTLKVQPAELEDSGVYFCASSPFGEGANSPLHFGNGTRLTVT.